The 13 T cell receptor beta chains listed next were all sequenced from one sample in a study of blood T cell repertoires in COVID-19. Repertoires were generated with immunoSEQ multiplex PCR, while TCRdb's copy carries only in-frame clones and drops some. The top ten clones hold 3.3% of a sample with roughly 120,000 clones, approximately 90% of them seen once. The sequencing input was peripheral blood. The receptors were sampled from a woman aged 45 to 65 with acute or convalescent COVID-19.

This sequence joins TRBV5-1 and TRBJ1-4; tentatively, D is TRBD1 (5 bases). V shed 4 bases and J shed 7 bases, with 14 bases lying between them. The CDR3 runs to 14 residues. The germline V gene encodes CDR1 SGHRS and CDR2 YFSETQ. The CDR3 here is CASSPDSRIEKLFF. The CDR3 bases are TGCGCCAGCAGCCCCGACAGTAGGATTGAAAAACTGTTTTTT. The full variable domain, rest sourced from reference TRBV5-1 and TRBJ1-4, is KAGVTQTPRYLIKTRGQQVTLSCSPISGHRSVSWYQQTPGQGLQFLFEYFSETQRNKGNFPGRFSGRQFSNSRSEMNVSTLELGDSALYLCASSPDSRIEKLFFGSGTQLSVL.

The rearrangement uses TRBV28 and TRBJ1-5, with TRBD1 matching 7 bases. V lost 2 bases and J lost 4; bases outside the gene matches: 11. The CDR3 has 17 residues. Germline CDR1 MDHEN, CDR2 SYDVKM. CDR3 amino acids: CASSLVQGEVANQPQHF. The CDR3, as DNA: TGTGCCAGCAGTTTAGTTCAGGGGGAGGTCGCAAATCAGCCCCAGCATTTT.

CDR3 bases: TGTGCCAGCAGTCGCACAGGGTCGGATAATTCACCCCTCCACTTT. Amino acid sequence: CASSRTGSDNSPLHF. The rearrangement links TRBV7-6 to TRBJ1-6; possibly TRBD1 for D (6 bases). The germline gives CDR1 SGHVS, CDR2 FNYEAQ. The V and J ends lost 6 bases and 5 bases respectively, with 14 bases between them. The CDR3 has 15 amino acids. Based on the CDR3 plus reference TRBV7-6 and TRBJ1-6, the full variable domain is GAGVSQSPRYKVTKRGQDVALRCDPISGHVSLYWYRQALGQGPEFLTYFNYEAQQDKSGLPNDRFSAERPEGSISTLTIQRTEQRDSAMYRCASSRTGSDNSPLHFGNGTRLTVT.

The chain carries TRBV19 and TRBJ1-4; possible D gene TRBD1, 5 bases. CDR3 length: 16 residues. CDR1 is LNHDA and CDR2 is SQIVND in the germline V gene (reference sequence). V gave up 1 base and J gave up 2 bases, with 11 bases separating them. CDR3 amino acids: CASSIVGARTNEKLFF. The CDR3 coding sequence is TGTGCCAGTAGTATAGTAGGGGCGCGGACTAATGAAAAACTGTTTTTT.

The V and J genes are TRBV21-1 and TRBJ1-2; TRBD1 is the table's D call and was not checked against the DNA. TRBV21-1 represents a pseudogene. CDR3 length equals 16 residues. CDR3 DNA sequence: TGTGCCAGCAGCAAACGTAGGCAGGCATCACCCTATGGCTACACCTTC. It specifies CASSKRRQASPYGYTF.

This sequence joins TRBV2 and TRBJ2-3, with 7 bases matching TRBD1. Germline V gene lookup returns CDR1 SNHLY and CDR2 FYNNEI. The CDR3 is 16 residues long. The junction had 9 bases not matched to a gene; V was cut back by 3 bases and J by 3 bases. CDR3 bases: TGTGCCAGCAGTGAGGACAGGCCGAAAGGTACAGATACGCAGTATTTT. This sequence encodes CASSEDRPKGTDTQYF. Based on the CDR3 plus reference TRBV2 and TRBJ2-3, the full variable domain is EPEVTQTPSHQVTQMGQEVILRCVPISNHLYFYWYRQILGQKVEFLVSFYNNEISEKSEIFDDQFSVERPDGSNFTLKIRSTKLEDSAMYFCASSEDRPKGTDTQYFGPGTRLTVL.

The V gene is TRBV6-5, the J gene TRBJ1-6; no reliable D call. Germline values: CDR1 MNHEY, CDR2 SVGAGI. This CDR3 comprises 13 residues. With 4 bases removed from V and 9 bases from J, the gap between germline ends came to 10 bases. CDR3 sequence: CASSSSGGSPLHF. The CDR3 coding sequence is TGTGCCAGCAGTTCAAGCGGTGGTTCACCCCTCCACTTT.

The chain joins TRBV10-2 to TRBJ2-5, with D maybe TRBD2 (7 bases). Trimming cost V 0 bases and J 1 base, with 12 bases left between them. The CDR3 extends over 16 amino acids. Per the germline V gene, CDR1 is WSHSY and CDR2 is SAAADI. The CDR3: CASSESTAGAQETQYF. CDR3 bases: TGCGCCAGCAGTGAGTCGACGGCGGGGGCCCAAGAGACCCAGTACTTC.

The rearrangement uses TRBV27 and TRBJ1-2, with TRBD1 matching over 8 bases. The CDR3 sequence is 14 residues long. V shed 8 bases and J 6 bases; nucleotides not matched to a gene: 11. The germline V gene has CDR1 MNHEY and CDR2 SMNVEV (reference sequence). The CDR3: CASGATRQGHGYTF. The CDR3 region has the DNA TGTGCCAGCGGAGCTACTCGACAGGGGCATGGCTACACCTTC.

This sequence joins TRBV10-2 and TRBJ2-7, with D possibly TRBD2 on 6 matching bases. Deletions cut 4 bases from V and 3 bases from J, with 16 bases between. The CDR3 consists of 15 residues. Germline assignment: CDR1 WSHSY and CDR2 SAAADI. CDR3 nucleotide sequence: TGCGCCAGCAGTGCTCCGACTAGACAGAGCTACGAGCAGTACTTC. Encoded protein: CASSAPTRQSYEQYF.

This chain uses TRBV11-2 with TRBJ1-1; the D gene is possibly TRBD1 (6 bases). The CDR3 consists of 13 residues. CDR1 is SGHAT and CDR2 is FQNNGV in the germline V gene. The V and J ends lost 2 bases and 4 bases respectively, with 8 bases between them. This CDR3 reads CASSLTGTTEAFF. The CDR3 DNA is TGTGCCAGCAGCTTAACAGGGACCACTGAAGCTTTCTTT.

In its sample, this clone was seen a few times. The chain links TRBV10-3 to TRBJ2-7, with 7 bases fitting TRBD2. This CDR3 spans 14 amino acids. Germline V gene sequence: CDR1 ENHRY, CDR2 SYGVKD. Trimming took 6 bases from V and 0 from J; bases not matched to a gene: 5. In DNA, the CDR3 is TGTGCCATCAGACCCGGGGGGAACTCCTACGAGCAGTACTTC. This gives the protein CAIRPGGNSYEQYF.

V gene TRBV18 combines with J gene TRBJ1-1, with 7 bases lining up with TRBD1. The trim removed 5 bases at V and 5 bases at J, leaving 8 bases unmatched. This CDR3 is built from 14 residues. Germline CDR1 reads KGHSH; CDR2 reads LQKENI. CDR3 in amino acids: CASSGSAGGTEAFF. CDR3 DNA sequence: TGTGCCAGCTCAGGGAGCGCAGGGGGGACTGAAGCTTTCTTT.